This T cell receptor (beta chain) came from a study of blood T cell repertoires in COVID-19. Across the whole study: Some COVID-19 samples were acute and others convalescent; all came from the United States, Italy and Spain.

Deletions cut 10 bases from V and 1 base from J, with 16 bases between. This CDR3 has 14 amino acids. Germline CDR1 MNHEY, CDR2 SVGAGI. Patients in Seattle were enrolled during active infection, then followed longitudinally. Study processing details: Reference gene primer amplification in the assay estimated nucleated cell counts. Clones were read by immunoSEQ multiplex PCR, and TCRdb kept only the in-frame ones, dropping some. V, J and clone size were drawn from that table, and D and trimming were deduced from the DNA. The sample shows more than 300,000 clones, roughly 88% of them seen only once. The TCR was taken from a woman aged 25 to 39 with COVID-19, enrolled during active disease. Material: peripheral blood. The V call is TRBV6-5, the J call TRBJ1-2; a possible D gene is TRBD1 (6 bases). The CDR3 protein is CAIWGGHYNYGYTF. The CDR3 region has the DNA TGTGCCATATGGGGGGGACATTATAACTATGGCTACACCTTC.